Presented here are 19 T cell receptor beta chains from one specimen sequenced in a study of shared clonotypes between healthy human individuals. The method was immunoSEQ multiplex PCR; TCRdb's version includes in-frame clones alone and lacks a portion of them. This table has over 1.5 million clones, 98% appearing once. The specimen sequenced was naive CD4+ T cells sorted from blood. Subset given: CD45RA+ positively selected. The receptors come from a man aged 25-45 years in good health.

The rearrangement joins TRBV27 to TRBJ1-1; D might be TRBD1 (6 bases). Trimming removed 6 bases at V and 3 bases at J, with 11 bases between. In germline, CDR1 is MNHEY, CDR2 SMNVEV (reference sequence). The CDR3 is 13 amino acids. The CDR3 DNA sequence: TGTGCCAGCAGGGGACATCCCTACACTGAAGCTTTCTTT. Its protein is CASRGHPYTEAFF.

The chain has TRBV2 and TRBJ2-7; TRBD2 is a possible D gene (6 bases). V shed 6 bases and J shed 1 base, with 22 bases lying between them. Germline V gene data show CDR1 as SNHLY and CDR2 as FYNNEI. The CDR3 spans 17 residues. In DNA, the CDR3 is TGTGCCAGCAGCGGTCTAGCGCTTAACGAGGGGTCCTACGAGCAGTACTTC. It specifies CASSGLALNEGSYEQYF.

A word on this clone: The junction and the germline gene differ at one end; a read error may be behind it. The CDR3 coding sequence is TGTGCCAGCATTGAACTAGCGGGGCCAGATACGCAGTATTTT. Its protein product is CASIELAGPDTQYF. This chain joins TRBV6-1 and TRBJ2-3; 10 bases map to TRBD2. The CDR3 consists of 14 residues. Germline V gene sequence: CDR1 MNHNS, CDR2 SASEGT.

This clone was detected once. The V gene is TRBV4-2, the J gene TRBJ2-7; weak D call: TRBD2 (5 bases). Germline-derived CDR1 and CDR2 are LGHNA and YNFKEQ. The CDR3 covers 15 residues. Trimming pared 10 bases from V and 1 base from J, leaving 20 bases between. In DNA form, the CDR3 reads TGTGCCACATCCGGGATGATGGGGAATTCCTACGAGCAGTACTTC. Its protein product is CATSGMMGNSYEQYF.

The chain has TRBV27 and TRBJ2-7, with D possibly being TRBD1 (5 bases). Deletions cut 7 bases from V and 1 base from J, with 11 bases between. This CDR3 comprises 13 residues. From germline, CDR1 is MNHEY and CDR2 SMNVEV (reference sequence). This CDR3 is CASISGKSYEQYF. The CDR3 region has the DNA TGTGCCAGCATTTCAGGGAAATCCTACGAGCAGTACTTC.

The chain carries TRBV5-1 and TRBJ1-5, with D perhaps matching TRBD1 (6 bases). Germline lookup yields CDR1 SGHRS and CDR2 YFSETQ. The V end lost 4 bases, the J end lost 5 bases, and 16 bases lay between the germline ends. CDR3 size: 15 residues. The CDR3 is CASSREGTPHQPQHF. DNA for the CDR3: TGCGCCAGCAGCAGAGAAGGGACACCTCATCAGCCCCAGCATTTT.

This clone has just one count. This chain joins TRBV29-1 and TRBJ1-1, with D unclear. This CDR3 comprises 15 residues. V dropped 4 bases and J dropped 0 bases, with 15 bases sitting between them. Germline loops: CDR1 SQVTM, CDR2 ANQGSEA. CDR3 in amino acids: CSVGGPAGVNTEAFF. The DNA of the CDR3 is TGCAGCGTTGGAGGCCCAGCAGGCGTGAACACTGAAGCTTTCTTT.

The chain carries TRBV5-1 and TRBJ2-3; 11 positions match TRBD2. This CDR3 has 17 amino acids. The ends lost 4 bases at V and 5 bases at J; junction bases unmatched: 12. From germline, CDR1 is SGHRS and CDR2 YFSETQ. Here the CDR3 DNA reads TGCGCCAGCAGCCCTGGGGTAGCGGGAGGGCCGCAAGATACGCAGTATTTT. Protein: CASSPGVAGGPQDTQYF. The full variable domain, completed using reference TRBV5-1 and TRBJ2-3, is KAGVTQTPRYLIKTRGQQVTLSCSPISGHRSVSWYQQTPGQGLQFLFEYFSETQRNKGNFPGRFSGRQFSNSRSEMNVSTLELGDSALYLCASSPGVAGGPQDTQYFGPGTRLTVL.

This rearrangement joins TRBV27 to TRBJ2-5, with a weak D call TRBD1 (6 bases). Trimming removed 4 bases at V and 4 bases at J, with 10 bases between. CDR1 MNHEY and CDR2 SMNVEV come from the germline V gene (reference sequence). The CDR3 extends over 13 amino acids. Here the CDR3 DNA reads TGTGCCAGCAGTTCAAGGACAGCAGAGACCCAGTACTTC. Encoded protein: CASSSRTAETQYF.

A note on this clone: The junction shows a germline mismatch at one end, possibly a read error. The chain links TRBV5-4 to TRBJ1-2; D may be TRBD1 (6 bases). Germline V lookup: CDR1 SGHNT, CDR2 YYREEE (reference sequence). The CDR3 sequence is 15 residues long. The CDR3 here is CASSQFSPGDYGYTF. CDR3 sequence (DNA): TGTGCCAGCAGCCAATTTTCTCCAGGGGACTACGGCTACACCTTC.

The chain has TRBV28 and TRBJ2-1, with 14 bases fitting TRBD2. Germline CDR1 and CDR2: MDHEN and SYDVKM. This CDR3 is 18 amino acids long. V was pared by 4 bases and J by 2 bases, with 7 bases of the junction left unmatched. The CDR3 bases are TGTGCCAGCAGTTCCGGGACTAGCGGGAGTTCAGCCTACAATGAGCAGTTCTTC. It yields the protein CASSSGTSGSSAYNEQFF.

This chain connects TRBV7-9 to TRBJ2-7, with D maybe TRBD1 (5 bases). CDR3 length: 18 amino acids. In germline, CDR1 is SEHNR, CDR2 FQNEAQ (reference sequence). V dropped 1 base and J dropped 4 bases, with 23 bases sitting between them. CDR3 amino acids: CASSLGSGSGPTSYEQYF. CDR3 coding DNA: TGTGCCAGCAGCTTAGGTAGTGGGTCAGGGCCTACCTCGTACGAGCAGTACTTC.

The genes are TRBV4-3 and TRBJ1-2; D unresolved. The CDR3 is made up of 13 amino acids. Trimming pared 0 bases from V and 8 bases from J, leaving 10 bases between. Germline values: CDR1 LGHNA, CDR2 YSLEER. CDR3 DNA: TGCGCCAGCAGCCAAGAAACCGATAACGGCTACACCTTC. Amino acid sequence: CASSQETDNGYTF.

The gene calls are TRBV7-6 and TRBJ2-7; D is possibly TRBD1 or TRBD2 (5 bases each). Trimming cost V 5 bases and J 1 base, with 18 bases left between them. Germline V lookup: CDR1 SGHVS, CDR2 FNYEAQ. The CDR3 has 16 residues. The CDR3 DNA follows: TGTGCCAGCAGCACCGACCCCGGGACGGTGTCCTACGAGCAGTACTTC. Its translation is CASSTDPGTVSYEQYF. The full variable domain, in which reference TRBV7-6 and TRBJ2-7 provide the parts outside the CDR3, is GAGVSQSPRYKVTKRGQDVALRCDPISGHVSLYWYRQALGQGPEFLTYFNYEAQQDKSGLPNDRFSAERPEGSISTLTIQRTEQRDSAMYRCASSTDPGTVSYEQYFGPGTRLTVT.

The CDR3: CASRRRGDRGLGFYNEQFF. CDR3 coding DNA: TGTGCCAGCAGACGAAGGGGAGATCGGGGACTAGGCTTCTACAATGAGCAGTTCTTC. The J gene is TRBJ2-1, the V gene TRBV11-1, with TRBD2 identical over 8 bases. Germline lookup yields CDR1 SGHAT and CDR2 FQDESV (reference sequence). With V trimmed by 6 bases and J by 3 bases, 19 bases remained unmatched. The CDR3 is made up of 19 amino acids.

This chain joins TRBV10-1 and TRBJ1-1; D is possibly TRBD1 (6 bases). The CDR3 sequence is 14 residues long. Between the trimmed V and J ends, which lost 7 bases and 2 bases, there was a span of 14 bases. The V gene's germline CDR1 is WNHNN and CDR2 SYGVQD (reference sequence). In DNA, the CDR3 is TGCGCCAGCACCCCAGGGGAGTACAACACTGAAGCTTTCTTT. Amino acid sequence: CASTPGEYNTEAFF.

This chain joins TRBV10-3 and TRBJ1-5; no firm D call. The CDR3 spans 15 residues. V shed 2 bases and J shed 4 bases, with 12 bases lying between them. Germline CDR1 ENHRY, CDR2 SYGVKD. CDR3 sequence: CAISEEGARNQPQHF. The DNA for the CDR3 is TGTGCCATCAGTGAGGAGGGAGCGAGGAATCAGCCCCAGCATTTT.

The chain recombines TRBV13 with TRBJ2-3; the match to TRBD2 covers 9 bases. Germline CDR1 reads PRHDT; CDR2 reads FYEKMQ (reference sequence). CDR3 size: 18 residues. The ends lost 0 bases at V and 1 base at J; junction bases unmatched: 8. CDR3 DNA sequence: TGTGCCAGCAGCTTAGGCGGGGCTAGCGGGACACGCACAGATACGCAGTATTTT. This translates into CASSLGGASGTRTDTQYF.

The DNA for the CDR3 is TGTGCCAGCATATCGGGGTCCTACAATGAGCAGTTCTTC. It translates to CASISGSYNEQFF. The chain couples TRBV28 to TRBJ2-1, with D possibly matching TRBD2 (5 bases). V shed 7 bases and J shed 1 base, with 8 bases lying between them. This CDR3 is 13 amino acids long. CDR1 and CDR2 (germline): MDHEN, SYDVKM.